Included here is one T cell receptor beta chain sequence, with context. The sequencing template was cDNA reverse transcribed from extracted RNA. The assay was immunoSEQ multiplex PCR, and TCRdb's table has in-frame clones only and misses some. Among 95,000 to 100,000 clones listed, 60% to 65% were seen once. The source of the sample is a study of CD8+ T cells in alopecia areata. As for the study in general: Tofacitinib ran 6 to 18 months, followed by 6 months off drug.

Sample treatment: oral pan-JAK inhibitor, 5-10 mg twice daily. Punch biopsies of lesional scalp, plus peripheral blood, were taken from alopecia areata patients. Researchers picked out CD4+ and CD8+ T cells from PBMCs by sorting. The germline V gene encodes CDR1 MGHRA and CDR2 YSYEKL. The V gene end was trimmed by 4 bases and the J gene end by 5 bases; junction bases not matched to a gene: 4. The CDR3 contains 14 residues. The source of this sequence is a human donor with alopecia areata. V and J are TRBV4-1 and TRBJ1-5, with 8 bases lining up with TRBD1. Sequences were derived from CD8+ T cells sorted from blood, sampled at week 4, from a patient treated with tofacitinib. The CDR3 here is CASSLGQGDQPQHF. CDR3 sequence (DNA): TGCGCCAGCAGCCTCGGACAGGGAGATCAGCCCCAGCATTTT.